This TCR beta chain was captured by sequencing in a study of control samples from healthy donors and cancer patients. The length of the CDR3 is 15 residues. The germline V gene has CDR1 SNHLY and CDR2 FYNNEI. The V and J ends lost 8 bases and 7 bases respectively, with 23 bases between them. Repertoires were generated with immunoSEQ multiplex PCR, while TCRdb's copy carries only in-frame clones and drops some. The sample holds around 130,000 clones; around nine tenths are singletons and the top ten take more than 2.5%. The sample taken for sequencing was blood. The TCR comes from a man in his forties or fifties in good health. This rearrangement joins TRBV2 to TRBJ1-1; tentatively, D is TRBD1 (6 bases). The CDR3 loop reads CASYPARIGGFEAFF. The CDR3 nucleotides read TGTGCCAGCTACCCGGCGAGGATAGGGGGTTTTGAAGCTTTCTTT.